The T cell receptor (beta chain) under discussion was sequenced for a study of beta chain features in type 1 diabetes. Turning to the study itself: Over all samples combined, more than 90,000,000 sorted cells were examined. Study observations and caveats: For TCRB rearrangement, an influence of HLA type remained unresolved here. Shortening that was moderate but significant affected the TCRB CDR3s of Type 1 diabetes patients in all four CD4+ subsets. VDJ junctions in type 1 diabetes patients carried more deletions and fewer insertions.

Per germline, CDR1 KGHSH and CDR2 LQKENI. The CDR3 is made up of 16 amino acids. J was trimmed by 5 bases and V by 6 bases; bases with no gene match: 9. Sorting based on CD45RO/CCR7/CD25/CD127/CD95/CD27 separated CD4+ naive, central memory, regulatory and stem cell-like memory cells. Details on this clone: What it recognizes is unknown.

The investigators reverse transcribed all of the isolated RNA, so they sequenced expressed TCRB transcripts. The table came from immunoSEQ multiplex PCR; TCRdb's copy has only in-frame clones and leaves some out. The table shows 250,000 to 300,000 clones, with more than 13% occurring only once. The sequence came from a man aged 25 to 40 with type 1 diabetes. This sequence joins TRBV18 and TRBJ2-5; 13 bases are a match to TRBD2. The specimen sequenced was naive CD4+ T cells from blood. CDR3 region: CASSPRTSGSSETQYF. The CDR3, as DNA: TGTGCCAGCTCCCCCCGGACTAGCGGGAGCTCCGAGACCCAGTACTTC.